The TCR beta chain described here comes from a study of cytomegalovirus exposure and HLA in healthy donors (dated by TCRdb to the late 2010s). About the study as a whole: According to an earlier analysis of 450 to 650 of the donors, about 179 million T cells yielded 120 million or so unique TCR beta sequences and approximately 300 Gb of sequence data. Approximately 310 gigabases of sequencing data and about 92 million unique TCR sequences made up an early release that covered about 640 HLA-typed donors. Of the roughly 400 genotyped donors, 75% to 85% were placed in the genetic ancestry cluster associated with self-reported Caucasian donors. The study aimed to test whether signatures of past pathogen exposure could be identified by cataloging public T cell receptors. The study profiled the T cell repertoires of hundreds of subjects by immunosequencing and related them to cytomegalovirus serostatus. A separate validation cohort of 100 to 150 different subjects was used in addition to the approximately 610-subject first cohort. The study combined high-throughput TCR immunosequencing, statistical association of individual TCRs with disease status, and machine learning to predict cytomegalovirus infection status. A later analysis re-analyzed previously published TCR beta repertoires from several hundred donors and added high-resolution HLA genotyping to study TCR occurrence patterns. Rather than drawing on any new phenotypic data, the later analysis identified candidate immune exposures from TCR beta sequences and the way those sequences occurred across donors. An earlier analysis of 500 to 750 of the donors applied high-throughput TCR beta sequencing to assess whether each TCR beta V gene segment acted as functional or pseudogenic. Donor age, sex, ethnicity and CMV serostatus were compiled together with the repertoire data. A later genetic analysis took genome-wide SNP genotypes for about three fifths of the roughly 670 donors and used that subset as a discovery cohort. All discovery cohort repertoires had been generated on a single sequencing platform. HLA typing covered class I and class II loci at four-digit resolution. Typing coverage varied by locus: roughly 629-640 donors for A, B, C, DRB1 and DQB1; 522 for DQA1; nearly 610 for DPA1; approximately 470 for DPB1. Roughly 5 DR-DQ haplotypes were treated as single units for association and clustering because of strong linkage in the cohort. On average, 235,054 unique TCR beta nucleotide sequences were sequenced per donor among about 400 genotyped donors of the cohort, with 15% to 20% of those sequences being non-productive.

Broader findings and caveats from the paper: Linkage disequilibrium might explain the correlated functional status among segregating V segments, but an unknown experimental factor could not be excluded. According to the authors, the approach could potentially be generalized to other disease states and immunological phenotypes. Some IMGT-functional V segments, including TRBV6-2 and TRBV6-3, could not be told apart with the 87-base-pair reads, so those segments were excluded. While some public TCRs were present in many individuals, most TCR sequences turned up only very rarely across donors. For the cohort, immune exposure information was limited to CMV serostatus. In a later analysis, HLA-associated TCR beta chains were found to be more clonally expanded and to have lower generation probabilities than equally common non-associated chains. In a later analysis, some 17,000 TCR beta sequences were associated with specific HLA alleles at a false discovery rate of 0.05. Over 15 rarely observed V segments, including chromosome 9 orphons, were excluded from the earlier analysis of 550 to 700 of the donors because counts were too low. Only TCR beta chains were sequenced in this cohort, and the absence of alpha or paired-chain data limited detectable features. In a later analysis, most CMV-associated TCR beta chains were found to appear HLA-restricted, with HLA associations seemingly driven largely by CMV exposure. A few of the identified cytomegalovirus-associated TCR beta chains were confirmed in vitro to be specific for cytomegalovirus antigens. HLA typing was unavailable for some donors at each locus, so association tests used only the typed subset. A further reported finding was that TCR beta sequences accurately predicted the HLA-A and HLA-B alleles for most subjects in the first cohort. The study gave a list of more than 150 TCR beta chains associated with cytomegalovirus. A cluster of highly shared sequence variants was judged likely to be a technical artifact of the sequencing pipeline. According to a later genetic analysis, donors in an Asian-associated ancestry cluster had fewer N-insertions in productive TCRs than the roughly 700-donor mean. Broadly in line with IMGT annotations, most TCR beta V segments showed up in productive rearrangements about 87% or about 30% of the time in an earlier analysis of around 550 of the donors. When HLA alleles, especially DR and DQ, strongly co-occurred, TCR associations were difficult to assign to individual alleles. According to a later analysis, parvovirus B19, influenza, CMV and Epstein-Barr virus appeared linked to several top co-occurrence clusters. According to a later analysis, TCR association rates differed among HLA loci, with DRB1 alleles showing the most associated TCRs and HLA-C alleles showing the fewest. In both the original and validation cohorts, the classifier was reported to diagnose cytomegalovirus status with high specificity and sensitivity. V-gene and J-gene trimming of TCR beta chains was associated with a missense DCLRE1C variant in a later genetic analysis, and the association was replicated in an independent cohort. Roughly uniform sequencing depth across donors was assumed in presence/absence analyses, although this assumption may not hold.

A note on this clone: What antigen it recognizes has not been identified. No much larger clonotype is one base removed from it; base qualities were not supplied.

The library was produced with the immunoSEQ multiplex PCR assay. For the multiplex PCR, a mixture combining 60 forward primers for TCR Vbeta segments and 13 reverse primers for TCR Jbeta segments was used. The CDR3 region of rearranged TCR beta genes was amplified from genomic DNA by a multiplex PCR assay. The Illumina HiSeq System was used to sequence the amplified TCR beta libraries as 87-base-pair reads. In the paper's pipeline: A later analysis counted 75 million to 100 million unique TCR beta chains across the roughly 700 repertoires, and some 11 million of these chains were shared by at least two donors. To remove PCR and sequencing errors, raw reads were error-corrected and collapsed into unique sequences using a nearest-neighbor algorithm that merged closely related sequences. V, D and J gene segments were assigned by aligning CDR3 sequences to IMGT reference sequences. For a sequence to be retained, at least a six-nucleotide match to both a V gene segment and a J gene segment was required. A rearrangement counted as productive if the CDR3 had no stop codons and remained in frame with V and J, and every other rearrangement counted as non-productive. CDR3 was defined by IMGT convention, running from the second conserved V-encoded cysteine to the conserved J-encoded phenylalanine. In an earlier analysis of just under 600 of the donors, sequences lacking an unambiguous match to a single V gene segment were excluded. An earlier analysis of 450 to 650 of the donors called V segments functional above 56.7% productive rearrangements and segregating when the between-donor standard deviation exceeded 5%. A statistical classification framework was built for diagnosing cytomegalovirus status from the catalog of TCR beta chain sequences. A later analysis assigned V and J genes by comparing TCR nucleotide sequences with IMGT/GENE-DB human TR gene sequences. Using the TCRdist pipeline, a later analysis assigned CDR3 sequences along with most-parsimonious VDJ recombination scenarios. A later analysis defined each TCR beta chain by its CDR3 amino acid sequence plus V-gene family, and excluded reads lacking a unique V-gene family. As a way to deal with suspected cross-contamination and a sequencing artifact, a later analysis dropped 450 to 700 nucleotide sequences that were highly shared and had low generation probability. A later analysis calculated a clonal expansion index for each public chain from normalized within-repertoire ranks of inferred template counts. Generation probabilities in a later analysis came from a VDJ recombination model fitted to out-of-frame rearrangements, and those results were checked against IGoR. In a later analysis, hypergeometric tests were used to score TCR-TCR, TCR-HLA and TCR-CMV co-occurrence, with a repertoire-size bias correction applied to TCR pairs. A later analysis estimated false discovery rates by permuting HLA or CMV assignments 20 times. A later analysis grouped co-occurring TCRs with DBSCAN, adding TCRdist sequence similarity when clustering within HLA-allele-positive subsets. For co-occurrence clustering, repertoires with fewer than 30,000 or more than 120,000 public chains were excluded, along with five repertoires with anomalous nucleotide sharing. The table was pulled from immuneACCESS by TCRdb, which kept in-frame rearrangements only. Such tables lose some clones; where checked, under half of the loss comes from unresolved V genes, and the rest has no known cause. V and J calls plus clone size are reproduced from that table; the DNA served to infer D and trimming. The sample records 85,000 to 100,000 clones, 64% of which are singletons. About 3.5% of the sample is held by the ten biggest clonotypes.

Including the terminal cysteine and phenylalanine, the CDR3 comprises 13 residues. The retained sequence is limited to the CDR3, 39 bases, with the frame set at the first base. The germline V gene sets CDR1 to MDHEN and CDR2 to SYDVKM. The V and J ends are trimmed by 4 bases and 1 base, leaving 7 bases between them. The cohort was made up of approximately 670 healthy bone marrow donors. All cohort members were sampled while nominally healthy, although unrecorded immune exposures were likely present. The donor tested CMV seronegative, placing the donor among the 350 to 400 seronegative members of the cohort. Every donor gave a peripheral blood sample, and the peripheral blood mononuclear cells from that sample were used for TCR beta sequencing. The Qiagen DNeasy Blood Extraction Kit was used to extract genomic DNA from the blood cell samples.

The chain is made from TRBV28 and TRBJ1-1; the D gene is perhaps TRBD1, from 6 matching bases. Sequenced: PBMCs. This sequence was found in a man aged 55 to 70 in good health and CMV-seronegative. The DNA sequence is as follows: TGTGCCAGCAGTTGGACAGCGAACACTGAAGCTTTCTTT. It codes for CASSWTANTEAFF.